This T cell receptor (beta chain) was identified in a study of shared clonotypes between healthy human individuals. Study-level points and caveats: Represented diversity, genetic and exposure-history alike, was limited by few donors.

A word on this clone: The antigen remains unidentified.

Germline V CDR1 and CDR2: LGHNA, YNFKEQ. The CDR3 loop spans 16 amino acids. The ends lost 2 bases at V and 3 bases at J; junction bases unmatched: 5. The repertoire was sequenced with immunoSEQ multiplex PCR; TCRdb's copy has only in-frame clones and lacks some. The data contain some 1,100,000 clones, approximately 78% of them seen just once; the ten biggest clones take up roughly 0.56%. This clonotype was obtained from a man between 18 and 35 years old in good health. Some clones in this sample may be carry-over from other donors' samples. Input material: memory CD4+ T cells from PBMCs. Stated subset: CD45RA-negative fraction. V and J are TRBV4-2 and TRBJ1-1, with 11 bases lining up with TRBD1. CDR3 in DNA: TGTGCCAGCAGCCAAAGACCGGGACAGGGGGACACTGAAGCTTTCTTT. Its translation: CASSQRPGQGDTEAFF.